This T cell receptor beta chain was sequenced for a study of T cell responses to AZD1222 COVID-19 vaccine. Notes on the study in general: No day 14 peak samples; only post-peak repertoires were characterized. Increased Spike-specific TCR breadth and depth were observed after two AZD1222 doses.

Method: immunoSEQ multiplex PCR; TCRdb's copy keeps in-frame clones and lacks some. The repertoire holds around 150,000 clones, with around 93% as singletons. Regarding this clone: Antigen: not known.

The receptor was isolated from an adult in good health. Specimen: peripheral blood, collected on day 0 of AZD1222 vaccination.

CDR3 amino acids: CATSGPGQGTEAFF. The CDR3 nucleotides read TGTGCCACCAGCGGACCGGGACAGGGTACTGAAGCTTTCTTT. The rearrangement links TRBV15 to TRBJ1-1; TRBD1 agrees at 9 bases. The CDR3 totals 14 residues. The V segment lost 5 bases and the J segment 5 bases; nucleotides outside the gene matches: 6. Germline CDR1 and CDR2: LNHNV and YYDKDF (reference sequence).